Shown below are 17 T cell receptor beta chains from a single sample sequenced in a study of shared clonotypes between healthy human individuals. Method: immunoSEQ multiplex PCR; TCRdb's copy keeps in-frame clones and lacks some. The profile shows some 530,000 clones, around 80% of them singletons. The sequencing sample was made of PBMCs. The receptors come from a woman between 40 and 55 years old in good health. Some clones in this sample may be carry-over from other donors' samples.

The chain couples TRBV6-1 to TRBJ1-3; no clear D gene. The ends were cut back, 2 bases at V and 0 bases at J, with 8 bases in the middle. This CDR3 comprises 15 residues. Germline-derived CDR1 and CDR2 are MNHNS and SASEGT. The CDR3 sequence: CASSEIVFSGNTIYF. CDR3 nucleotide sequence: TGTGCCAGCAGTGAAATAGTCTTCTCTGGAAACACCATATATTTT.

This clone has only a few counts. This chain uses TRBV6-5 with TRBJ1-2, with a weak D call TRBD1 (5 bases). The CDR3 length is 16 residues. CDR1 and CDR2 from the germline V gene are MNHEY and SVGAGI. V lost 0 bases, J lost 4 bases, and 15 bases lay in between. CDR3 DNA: TGTGCCAGCAGTTACTCGGGGGTGACGGTTGCCTATGGCTACACCTTC. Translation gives CASSYSGVTVAYGYTF.

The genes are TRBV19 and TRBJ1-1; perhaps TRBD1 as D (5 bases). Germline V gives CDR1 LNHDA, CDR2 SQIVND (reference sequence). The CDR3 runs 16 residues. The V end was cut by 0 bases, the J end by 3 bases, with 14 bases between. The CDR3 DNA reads TGTGCCAGTAGTATAGATCGACCACCGGGGGACACTGAAGCTTTCTTT. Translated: CASSIDRPPGDTEAFF.

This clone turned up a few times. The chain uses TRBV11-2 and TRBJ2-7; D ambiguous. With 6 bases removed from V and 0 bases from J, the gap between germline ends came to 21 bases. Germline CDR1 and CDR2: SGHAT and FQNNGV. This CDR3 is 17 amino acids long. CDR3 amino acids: CASRSGIWNSSSYEQYF. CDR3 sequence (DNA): TGTGCCAGCAGAAGTGGGATTTGGAACAGTAGCTCCTACGAGCAGTACTTC.

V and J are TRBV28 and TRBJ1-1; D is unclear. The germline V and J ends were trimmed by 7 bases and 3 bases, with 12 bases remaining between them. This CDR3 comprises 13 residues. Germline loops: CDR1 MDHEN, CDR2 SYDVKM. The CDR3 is CASIKQPYTEAFF. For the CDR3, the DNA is TGTGCCAGCATTAAACAGCCGTACACTGAAGCTTTCTTT.

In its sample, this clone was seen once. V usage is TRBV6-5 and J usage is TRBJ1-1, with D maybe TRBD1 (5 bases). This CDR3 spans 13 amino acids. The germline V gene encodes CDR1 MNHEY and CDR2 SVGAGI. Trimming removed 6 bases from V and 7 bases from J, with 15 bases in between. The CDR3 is CASSIMDKDEAFF. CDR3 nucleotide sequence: TGTGCCAGCAGCATCATGGACAAAGATGAAGCTTTCTTT.

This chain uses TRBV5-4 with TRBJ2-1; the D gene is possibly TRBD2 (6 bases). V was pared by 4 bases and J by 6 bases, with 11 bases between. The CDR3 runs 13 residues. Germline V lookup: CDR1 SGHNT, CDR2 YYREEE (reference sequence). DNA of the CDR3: TGTGCCAGCAGCCGGGGACTCCTCAATGAGCAGTTCTTC. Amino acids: CASSRGLLNEQFF.

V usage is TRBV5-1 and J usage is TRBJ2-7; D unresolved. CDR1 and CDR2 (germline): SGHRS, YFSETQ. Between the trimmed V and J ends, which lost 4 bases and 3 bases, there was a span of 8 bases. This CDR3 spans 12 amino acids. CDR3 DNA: TGCGCCAGCAGCGACAACAGCTACGAGCAGTACTTC. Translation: CASSDNSYEQYF. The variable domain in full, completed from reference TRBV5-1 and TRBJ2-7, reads KAGVTQTPRYLIKTRGQQVTLSCSPISGHRSVSWYQQTPGQGLQFLFEYFSETQRNKGNFPGRFSGRQFSNSRSEMNVSTLELGDSALYLCASSDNSYEQYFGPGTRLTVT.

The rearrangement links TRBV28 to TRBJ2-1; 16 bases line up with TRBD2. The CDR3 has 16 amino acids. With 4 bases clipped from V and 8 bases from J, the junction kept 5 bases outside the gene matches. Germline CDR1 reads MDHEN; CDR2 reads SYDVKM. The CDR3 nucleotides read TGTGCCAGCAGTTCCCGCGGGACTAGCGGGAGGGATGAGCAGTTCTTC. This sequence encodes CASSSRGTSGRDEQFF.

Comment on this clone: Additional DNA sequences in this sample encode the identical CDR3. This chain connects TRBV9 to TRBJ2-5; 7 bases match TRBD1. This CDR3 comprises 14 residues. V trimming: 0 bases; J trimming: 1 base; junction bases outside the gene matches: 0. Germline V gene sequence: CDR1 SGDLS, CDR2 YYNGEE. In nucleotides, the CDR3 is TGTGCCAGCAGCGTAGGACAGGGCCAAGAGACCCAGTACTTC. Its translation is CASSVGQGQETQYF.

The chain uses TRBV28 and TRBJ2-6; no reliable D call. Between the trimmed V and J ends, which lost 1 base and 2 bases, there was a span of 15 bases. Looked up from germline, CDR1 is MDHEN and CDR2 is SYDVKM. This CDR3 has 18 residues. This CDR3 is CASSLFRSMMTGANVLTF. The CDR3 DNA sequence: TGTGCCAGCAGTTTATTTCGCAGCATGATGACTGGGGCCAACGTCCTGACTTTC.

CDR3: CASLGAGGPGNEQFF. The CDR3, as DNA: TGTGCCAGCCTCGGAGCGGGAGGGCCTGGCAATGAGCAGTTCTTC. This sequence joins TRBV27 and TRBJ2-1, with 10 nucleotides matching TRBD2. The V segment lost 8 bases and the J segment 6 bases; nucleotides outside the gene matches: 10. Germline V gene lookup returns CDR1 MNHEY and CDR2 SMNVEV (reference sequence). The CDR3 covers 15 residues.

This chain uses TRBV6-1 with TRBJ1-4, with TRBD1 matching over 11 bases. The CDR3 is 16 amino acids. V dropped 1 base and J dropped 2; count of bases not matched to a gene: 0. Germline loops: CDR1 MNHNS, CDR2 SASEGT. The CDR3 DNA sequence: TGTGCCAGCAGTGAAGGGACAGGGGGCACTAATGAAAAACTGTTTTTT. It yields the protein CASSEGTGGTNEKLFF.

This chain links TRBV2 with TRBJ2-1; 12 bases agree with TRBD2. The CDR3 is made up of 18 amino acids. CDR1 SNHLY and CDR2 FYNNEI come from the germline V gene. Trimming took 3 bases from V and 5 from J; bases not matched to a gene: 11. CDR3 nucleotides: TGTGCCAGCAGTGAGCCTAGCGGGAGGGCAACCATCAACAATGAGCAGTTCTTC. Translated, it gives CASSEPSGRATINNEQFF. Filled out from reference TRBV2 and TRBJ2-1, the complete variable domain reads EPEVTQTPSHQVTQMGQEVILRCVPISNHLYFYWYRQILGQKVEFLVSFYNNEISEKSEIFDDQFSVERPDGSNFTLKIRSTKLEDSAMYFCASSEPSGRATINNEQFFGPGTRLTVL.

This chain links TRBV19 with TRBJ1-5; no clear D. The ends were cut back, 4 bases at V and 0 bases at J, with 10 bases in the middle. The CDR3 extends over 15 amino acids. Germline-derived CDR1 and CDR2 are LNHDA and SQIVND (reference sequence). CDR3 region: CASSRGTHSNQPQHF. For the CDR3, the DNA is TGTGCCAGTAGTAGGGGTACTCATAGCAATCAGCCCCAGCATTTT.

CDR3 bases: TGCAGCGTTCGACAGGGGGCCGATCTTTACGAGCAGTACTTC. Amino acid sequence: CSVRQGADLYEQYF. The chain uses TRBV29-1 and TRBJ2-7; 10 bases are a match to TRBD1. CDR1 and CDR2 (germline): SQVTM, ANQGSEA. The length of the CDR3 is 14 residues. V shed 5 bases, J shed 4 bases, and the junction held 8 bases outside the gene matches.

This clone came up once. CDR3 DNA sequence: TGTGCCAGCATTCGAAGGGAGGGTGGCTATGGCTACACCTTC. It translates to CASIRREGGYGYTF. The chain uses TRBV2 and TRBJ1-2; D remains ambiguous. CDR1 SNHLY and CDR2 FYNNEI come from the germline V gene. The CDR3 extends over 14 amino acids. Deletions cut 7 bases from V and 4 bases from J, with 16 bases between.